The next 23 T cell receptor beta chains were all read from a single sample in a study of Ad26.COV2.S vaccination and SARS-CoV-2 variants. Sample treatment: roughly 20 received Ad26.COV2.S at low or high dose, single or two shots; about five received placebo; per-sample allocation not given. Samples came from day 63 after the first vaccine or placebo injection. Profiling relied on immunoSEQ multiplex PCR, and the TCRdb table lists in-frame clones only, not all of them. In the table there are 300,000 to 400,000 clones, 85% to 90% of which are singletons. The material sequenced was peripheral blood, taken in a trial of Ad26.COV2.S vaccine versus placebo. The origin of the receptors is a person between 18 and 65 years old who received the Ad26.COV2.S COVID-19 vaccine or a placebo.

The chain couples TRBV5-1 to TRBJ2-6, with D tentatively TRBD2 (7 bases). This CDR3 region has 16 residues. V was clipped by 4 bases and J by 0 bases, with 11 bases between them. Germline V gene lookup returns CDR1 SGHRS and CDR2 YFSETQ. Here the CDR3 DNA reads TGCGCCAGCAGCCGACGGGGGGCCTCTGGGGCCAACGTCCTGACTTTC. As protein: CASSRRGASGANVLTF. Full variable domain (missing parts from reference TRBV5-1 and TRBJ2-6): KAGVTQTPRYLIKTRGQQVTLSCSPISGHRSVSWYQQTPGQGLQFLFEYFSETQRNKGNFPGRFSGRQFSNSRSEMNVSTLELGDSALYLCASSRRGASGANVLTFGAGSRLTVL.

J is TRBJ2-5 and V is TRBV7-9; 8 nucleotides agree with TRBD2. The CDR3 extends over 16 amino acids. Trimming cost V 5 bases and J 3 bases; bases outside gene matches: 11. Germline V gene lookup returns CDR1 SEHNR and CDR2 FQNEAQ (reference sequence). CDR3 coding DNA: TGTGCCAGCAGCCCCGGACCGGGGGGGGTAGAAGAGACCCAGTACTTC. It translates to CASSPGPGGVEETQYF.

The rearrangement joins TRBV29-1 to TRBJ1-2, with D unclear. Germline CDR1 is SQVTM and CDR2 is ANQGSEA. V gave up 6 bases and J gave up 1 base, with 9 bases separating them. The CDR3 loop spans 12 amino acids. The CDR3 spells CSVRGSNYGYTF. The CDR3 DNA reads TGCAGCGTCCGAGGGAGTAACTATGGCTACACCTTC.

This chain uses TRBV5-5 with TRBJ2-7; D gene ambiguous. CDR3 length equals 13 residues. Germline CDR1 and CDR2: SGHKS and YYEKEE (reference sequence). V was pared by 7 bases and J by 2 bases, with 13 bases between. CDR3 region: CASFSMSPYEQYF. CDR3 nucleotide sequence: TGTGCCAGCTTTTCTATGAGCCCCTACGAGCAGTACTTC.

V usage is TRBV5-1 and J usage is TRBJ2-7, with D maybe TRBD1 (6 bases). Germline lookup yields CDR1 SGHRS and CDR2 YFSETQ. Trimming left V 4 bases short and J 7 bases short, with 15 bases between. The CDR3 extends over 13 amino acids. CDR3 DNA sequence: TGCGCCAGCAGCGCTGACAGGTCCCTAGAGCAGTACGTC. Its translation is CASSADRSLEQYV.

Notes on this clone: Sequence at one end of the junction differs from germline and may be a read error. The genes are TRBV11-2 and TRBJ1-2; the D gene is possibly TRBD1 (5 bases). The CDR3 length is 16 residues. Germline-derived CDR1 and CDR2 are SGHAT and FQNNGV. CDR3: CASSVEPRGAFYGYTF. The CDR3 nucleotides read TGTGCCAGCAGCGTAGAGCCGCGGGGCGCCTTCTATGGCTACACCTTC. The whole variable domain, remainder taken from reference TRBV11-2 and TRBJ1-2, is EAGVAQSPRYKIIEKRQSVAFWCNPISGHATLYWYQQILGQGPKLLIQFQNNGVVDDSQLPKDRFSAERLKGVDSTLKIQPAKLEDSAVYLCASSVEPRGAFYGYTFGSGTRLTVV.

This clone was detected only a few times. The CDR3 region is CASTPGVRDRALGYTF. The DNA for the CDR3 is TGTGCCAGCACCCCAGGTGTCCGGGACAGGGCTTTGGGCTACACCTTC. The rearrangement links TRBV3-1 (or the pseudogene TRBV3-2) to TRBJ1-2; 9 nucleotides agree with TRBD1. Germline CDR1 reads LGHDT; CDR2 reads YNNKEL (reference sequence). V shed 7 bases and J 8 bases; nucleotides not matched to a gene: 17. This CDR3 has 16 residues.

This chain joins TRBV12-3 or TRBV12-4 and TRBJ2-3; D uncertain. The CDR3 covers 11 residues. Trimming pared 5 bases from V and 5 bases from J, leaving 5 bases between. CDR3 in amino acids: CASSIVDTQYF. DNA for the CDR3: TGTGCCAGCAGTATAGTAGATACGCAGTATTTT.

The CDR3 DNA reads TGTGCCACCAGTGATATAGGTAGTGGGGGCAATGAGCAGTTCTTC. Encoded protein: CATSDIGSGGNEQFF. The V and J genes are TRBV24-1 and TRBJ2-1; either TRBD1 or TRBD2 may fit D (5 bases each). The V end lost 3 bases, the J end lost 6 bases, and 14 bases lay between the germline ends. Looked up from germline, CDR1 is KGHDR and CDR2 is SFDVKD. This CDR3 has 15 amino acids.

The V and J genes are TRBV6-5 and TRBJ2-1; the D is unclear. CDR1 is MNHEY and CDR2 is SVGAGI in the germline V gene. Deletions cut 8 bases from V and 7 bases from J, with 9 bases between. The CDR3 has 11 amino acids. The CDR3 spells CASLTRNEQFF. In DNA, the CDR3 is TGTGCCAGCCTGACCCGTAATGAGCAGTTCTTC.

A remark on this clone: In the same sample, other DNA sequences code for this CDR3. V usage is TRBV19 and J usage is TRBJ2-3; D is unclear. V was trimmed by 2 bases and J by 1 base, leaving 4 bases between them. CDR1 is LNHDA and CDR2 is SQIVND in the germline V gene (reference sequence). The CDR3 is 13 amino acids. CDR3: CASSIRGTDTQYF. The CDR3 DNA reads TGTGCCAGTAGTATACGGGGCACAGATACGCAGTATTTT.

The rearrangement joins TRBV29-1 to TRBJ1-2, with a tentative D call TRBD1 (5 bases). V was trimmed by 4 bases and J by 3 bases, leaving 9 bases between them. In germline, CDR1 is SQVTM, CDR2 ANQGSEA. The CDR3 spans 12 residues. This CDR3 reads CSVVGGDYGYTF. The CDR3 DNA reads as TGCAGCGTTGTTGGGGGGGACTATGGCTACACCTTC.

The chain recombines TRBV6-2 or TRBV6-3 with TRBJ2-1, with D tentatively TRBD1 (6 bases). Looked up from germline, CDR1 is MNHEY and CDR2 is SVGEGT. Trimming shortened V by 5 bases and J by 3 bases, and 14 bases separated the two germline ends. The CDR3 covers 15 residues. The CDR3 DNA sequence: TGTGCCAGCAGTGTCCGGGACATGTTCTACAATGAGCAGTTCTTC. Residues: CASSVRDMFYNEQFF.

J is TRBJ2-1 and V is TRBV5-6; possibly TRBD1 for D (5 bases). The CDR3 is 16 amino acids. Germline lookup yields CDR1 SGHDT and CDR2 YYEEEE. V lost 1 base to trimming and J lost 0 bases, with 11 bases between them. In nucleotides, the CDR3 is TGTGCCAGCAGCTTGACAGGAATAAGCTCCTACAATGAGCAGTTCTTC. Amino acids: CASSLTGISSYNEQFF.

This chain links TRBV6-1 with TRBJ1-5; D possibly corresponds to TRBD1 (6 bases). The germline V and J ends were trimmed by 2 bases and 6 bases, with 17 bases remaining between them. The length of the CDR3 is 16 residues. CDR1 is MNHNS and CDR2 is SASEGT in the germline V gene. DNA of the CDR3: TGTGCCAGCAGTGAAAGGCGGTCACAGGGTTTTCAGCCCCAGCATTTT. Translation gives CASSERRSQGFQPQHF.

This rearrangement joins TRBV5-1 to TRBJ2-3, with D tentatively TRBD2 (6 bases). Germline assignment: CDR1 SGHRS and CDR2 YFSETQ. The V end lost 5 bases, the J end lost 0 bases, and 10 bases lay between the germline ends. The CDR3 sequence is 14 residues long. DNA of the CDR3: TGCGCCAGCAGACCGGGACTCAGCACAGATACGCAGTATTTT. Its translation: CASRPGLSTDTQYF.

The chain is built from TRBV9 and TRBJ1-1; D is ambiguous. The V end lost 0 bases, the J end lost 6 bases, and 15 bases lay between the germline ends. From germline, CDR1 is SGDLS and CDR2 YYNGEE. The CDR3 loop spans 15 amino acids. The CDR3 region has the DNA TGTGCCAGCAGCGTAGAATCGGACTACTCGTCTGAAGCTTTCTTT. Translated: CASSVESDYSSEAFF.

The chain is built from TRBV5-8 and TRBJ1-2, with 7 bases matching TRBD1. The V and J ends lost 4 bases and 2 bases, in that order; junction bases with no gene match: 2. The CDR3 sequence is 13 residues long. Per germline, CDR1 SGHTS and CDR2 YDEGEE. CDR3 sequence reads: CASSKGQNYGYTF. The CDR3 coding sequence is TGTGCCAGCAGCAAGGGACAGAACTATGGCTACACCTTC.

This clone was observed once. The DNA of the CDR3 is TGTGCCAGCAGCTACGGGGGGGCCGGCTACAATGAGCAGTTCTTC. It encodes CASSYGGAGYNEQFF. The chain carries TRBV13 and TRBJ2-1; 8 nucleotides line up with TRBD2. This CDR3 region has 15 residues. The V and J ends lost 4 bases and 3 bases, in that order; junction bases with no gene match: 5. The germline V gene encodes CDR1 PRHDT and CDR2 FYEKMQ (reference sequence). Combining the CDR3 with reference TRBV13 and TRBJ2-1 gives the whole variable domain AAGVIQSPRHLIKEKRETATLKCYPIPRHDTVYWYQQGPGQDPQFLISFYEKMQSDKGSIPDRFSAQQFSDYHSELNMSSLELGDSALYFCASSYGGAGYNEQFFGPGTRLTVL.

The chain combines TRBV11-2 with TRBJ2-3; D may be TRBD2 (7 bases). The CDR3 is 13 amino acids. Germline V gene lookup returns CDR1 SGHAT and CDR2 FQNNGV. V was pared by 5 bases and J by 5 bases, with 11 bases between. The CDR3 spells CASSPGGLDTQYF. As DNA, the CDR3 is TGTGCCAGCAGCCCCGGGGGGCTAGATACGCAGTATTTT.

J is TRBJ1-5 and V is TRBV2, with D unresolved. Trimming left V 6 bases short and J 5 bases short, with 11 bases between. CDR3 length: 13 residues. CDR1 is SNHLY, CDR2 FYNNEI, per germline. The CDR3 region is CASRTSFYQPQHF. The CDR3 DNA reads TGTGCCAGCAGAACCAGTTTTTATCAGCCCCAGCATTTT.

The gene calls are TRBV12-5 and TRBJ1-4, with D possibly being TRBD1 (5 bases). The V gene lost 1 base and the J gene lost 4 bases, with 16 bases spanning the gap. In germline, CDR1 is LGHNT, CDR2 FRNRAP. The CDR3 has 17 amino acids. CDR3 nucleotides: TGTGCTAGTGGTTTGGCACAATCGACGGGGGTTAATGAAAAACTGTTTTTT. It yields the protein CASGLAQSTGVNEKLFF.

This clone came up once. The chain employs TRBV13 and TRBJ2-3, with TRBD2 matching 8 bases. The V gene end was trimmed by 4 bases and the J gene end by 8 bases; junction bases not matched to a gene: 20. CDR1 and CDR2 from the germline V gene are PRHDT and FYEKMQ (reference sequence). CDR3 length: 18 residues. The CDR3 sequence: CASSSRKHGGGRMCTQYF. The CDR3 coding sequence is TGTGCCAGCAGCTCCCGTAAACATGGCGGGGGGCGGATGTGTACGCAGTATTTT. The variable domain in full, completed from reference TRBV13 and TRBJ2-3, reads AAGVIQSPRHLIKEKRETATLKCYPIPRHDTVYWYQQGPGQDPQFLISFYEKMQSDKGSIPDRFSAQQFSDYHSELNMSSLELGDSALYFCASSSRKHGGGRMCTQYFGPGTRLTVL.